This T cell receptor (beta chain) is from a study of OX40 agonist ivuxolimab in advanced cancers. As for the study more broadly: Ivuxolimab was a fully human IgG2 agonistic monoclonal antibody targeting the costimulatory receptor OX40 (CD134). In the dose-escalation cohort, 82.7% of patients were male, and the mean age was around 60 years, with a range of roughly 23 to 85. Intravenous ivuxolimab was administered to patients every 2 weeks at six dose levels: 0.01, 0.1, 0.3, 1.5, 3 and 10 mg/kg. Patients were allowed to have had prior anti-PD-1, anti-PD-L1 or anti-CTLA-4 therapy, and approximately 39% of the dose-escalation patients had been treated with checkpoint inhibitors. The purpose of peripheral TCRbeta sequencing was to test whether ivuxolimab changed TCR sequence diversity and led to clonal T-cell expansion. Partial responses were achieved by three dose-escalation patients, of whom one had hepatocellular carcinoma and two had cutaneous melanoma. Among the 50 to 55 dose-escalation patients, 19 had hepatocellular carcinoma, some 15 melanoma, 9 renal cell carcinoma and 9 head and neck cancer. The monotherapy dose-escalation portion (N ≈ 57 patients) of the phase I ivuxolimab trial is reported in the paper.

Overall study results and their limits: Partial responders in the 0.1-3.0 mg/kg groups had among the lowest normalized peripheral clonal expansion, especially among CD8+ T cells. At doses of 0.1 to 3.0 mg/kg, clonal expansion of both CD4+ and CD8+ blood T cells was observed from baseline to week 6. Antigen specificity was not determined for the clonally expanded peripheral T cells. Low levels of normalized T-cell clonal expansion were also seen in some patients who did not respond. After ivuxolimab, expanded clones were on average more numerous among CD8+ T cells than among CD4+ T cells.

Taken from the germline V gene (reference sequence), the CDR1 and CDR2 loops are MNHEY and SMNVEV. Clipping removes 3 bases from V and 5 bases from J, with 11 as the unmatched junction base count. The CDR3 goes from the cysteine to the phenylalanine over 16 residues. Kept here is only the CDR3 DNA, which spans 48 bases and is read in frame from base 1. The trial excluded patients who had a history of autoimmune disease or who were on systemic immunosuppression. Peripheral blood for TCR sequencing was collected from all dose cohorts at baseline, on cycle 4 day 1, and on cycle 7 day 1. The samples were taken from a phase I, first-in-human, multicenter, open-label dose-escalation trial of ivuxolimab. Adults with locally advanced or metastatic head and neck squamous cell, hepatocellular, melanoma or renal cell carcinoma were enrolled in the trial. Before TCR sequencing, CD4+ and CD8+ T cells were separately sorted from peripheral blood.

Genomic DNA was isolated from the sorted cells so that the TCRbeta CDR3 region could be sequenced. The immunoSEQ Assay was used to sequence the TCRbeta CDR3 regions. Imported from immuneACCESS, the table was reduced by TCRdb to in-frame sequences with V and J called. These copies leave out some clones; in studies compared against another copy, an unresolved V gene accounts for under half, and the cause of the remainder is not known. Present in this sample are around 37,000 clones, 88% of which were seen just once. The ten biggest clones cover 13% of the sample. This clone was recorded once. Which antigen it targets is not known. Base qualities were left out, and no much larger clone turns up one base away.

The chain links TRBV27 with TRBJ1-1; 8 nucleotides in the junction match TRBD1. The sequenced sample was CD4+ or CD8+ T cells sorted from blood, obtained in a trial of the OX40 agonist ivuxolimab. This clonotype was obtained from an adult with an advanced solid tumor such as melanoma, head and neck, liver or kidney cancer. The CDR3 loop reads CASSFFGTGVATEAFF. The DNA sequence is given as TGTGCCAGCAGTTTTTTTGGGACAGGTGTTGCAACTGAAGCTTTCTTT.